This TCR beta chain came from a study of T cells in Graves' hyperthyroidism and ophthalmopathy. Study-wide findings and caveats: Most thyroid clonotypes that were expanded above 0.001 also turned up in blood. In the analysis, a 13 V-J model separated ophthalmopathy from stable hyperthyroidism.

This clonotype was seen at least ten times. Its target is unknown. The investigators amplified TCR beta CDR3 regions from RNA transcripts. A set of HTBI primers served as the primers for a first-round RT-PCR of the TCR CDR3. MiXCR, applied by TCRdb to the multiplex PCR reads, yields one record per CDR3 protein. The table includes a few hundred thousand distinct CDR3 sequences, about 16% detected once. It was 8 to 10 ml of fresh peripheral blood that supplied the PBMCs. Germline V gene lookup returns CDR1 SGHDN and CDR2 FVKESK. Trimming removed 0 bases at V and 1 base at J, with 6 bases between. The CDR3 is made up of 14 amino acids.

The source material was blood. The sequence derives from a woman aged 45 to 65 with Graves' hyperthyroidism that later progressed to Graves' ophthalmopathy. The gene calls are TRBV14 and TRBJ2-5; no definite D call. Here the CDR3 DNA reads TGTGCCAGCAGCCAAGAGAACGGCCAAGAGACCCAGTACTTC. This codes for CASSQENGQETQYF. The full variable domain, rest sourced from reference TRBV14 and TRBJ2-5, is EAGVTQFPSHSVIEKGQTVTLRCDPISGHDNLYWYRRVMGKEIKFLLHFVKESKQDESGMPNNRFLAERTGGTYSTLKVQPAELEDSGVYFCASSQENGQETQYFGPGTRLLVL.